The present T cell receptor beta chain was sequenced within a study of T-cell reconstitution after alpha-beta-depleted transplantation in children. In germline, CDR1 is MDHEN, CDR2 SYDVKM. The CDR3 loop spans 12 amino acids. V was trimmed by 8 bases and J by 9 bases, leaving 16 bases between them. The table lists this clonotype with a few counts. Unique molecular identifiers were incorporated into the prepared TCRbeta library. TCRdb used MiXCR to reprocess the PCR reads, holding one entry per CDR3 protein. The top ten hold 3.5% to 5% of the sample, which has about 610,000 distinct CDR3 sequences, under 12% seen once.

Sequencing was performed on PBMCs from the stem cell graft donor, taken from the stem cell graft. The sequence derives from a human donor who donated a stem cell graft to a child with acute myeloid leukemia. This chain links TRBV28 with TRBJ1-1; TRBD1 is a possible D gene (6 bases). The chain's CDR3 is CASSGAGRKAFF. CDR3 coding DNA: TGTGCCAGCTCAGGGGCGGGGCGGAAAGCTTTCTTT.